The 23 T cell receptor beta chains given below trace back to one sample, sequenced in a study of cytomegalovirus exposure and HLA in healthy donors. It was with 60 Vbeta and 13 Jbeta primers that the PCR ran. Produced via immunoSEQ multiplex PCR; TCRdb's table is partial and in-frame only. The sample includes about 200,000 clones, about 75% of them seen just once. Sequencing was performed on PBMCs. The source of these receptors is a young man in good health and CMV-seronegative.

The chain joins TRBV28 to TRBJ2-1, with 11 bases matching TRBD2. Germline lookup yields CDR1 MDHEN and CDR2 SYDVKM. This CDR3 spans 16 amino acids. The ends lost 4 bases at V and 9 bases at J; junction bases unmatched: 11. The CDR3 nucleotides read TGTGCCAGCAGTTCCTCCTTATCACTAGCGGGAGTTGAGCAGTTCTTC. As protein: CASSSSLSLAGVEQFF. Based on the CDR3 plus reference TRBV28 and TRBJ2-1, the full variable domain is DVKVTQSSRYLVKRTGEKVFLECVQDMDHENMFWYRQDPGLGLRLIYFSYDVKMKEKGDIPEGYSVSREKKERFSLILESASTNQTSMYLCASSSSLSLAGVEQFFGPGTRLTVL.

The chain links TRBV7-9 to TRBJ2-3; no clear D gene. This CDR3 contains 16 residues. The V and J ends lost 1 base and 4 bases respectively, with 15 bases between them. In germline, CDR1 is SEHNR, CDR2 FQNEAQ (reference sequence). Here the CDR3 DNA reads TGTGCCAGCAGCTTAGTAGTCACAGTAGGCGCAGATACGCAGTATTTT. Its translation is CASSLVVTVGADTQYF.

CDR3 loop: CASSAHDSSYEQYF. In nucleotides, the CDR3 is TGTGCCAGCAGCGCTCACGACAGTTCCTACGAGCAGTACTTC. The rearrangement links TRBV9 to TRBJ2-5; possibly TRBD1 for D (5 bases). The J call may be incorrect, as the DNA end agrees better with TRBJ2-7. Germline-derived CDR1 and CDR2 are SGDLS and YYNGEE. The CDR3 has 14 residues.

The chain recombines TRBV13 with TRBJ2-1; D may be TRBD2 (6 bases). CDR1 is PRHDT and CDR2 is FYEKMQ in the germline V gene (reference sequence). The CDR3 runs 19 residues. The V end was cut by 4 bases, the J end by 2 bases, with 24 bases between. The CDR3: CASSYKAPPTSPTYNEQFF. CDR3 bases: TGTGCCAGCAGCTACAAGGCCCCCCCCACTAGCCCGACCTACAATGAGCAGTTCTTC.

The chain joins TRBV6-5 to TRBJ2-7, with a weak D call TRBD1 (6 bases). CDR1 MNHEY and CDR2 SVGAGI come from the germline V gene. The CDR3 is 12 amino acids. Trimming cost V 10 bases and J 3 bases, with 13 bases left between them. The CDR3 nucleotides are TGTGCCACTAAGGACAGAGGCTACGAGCAGTACTTC. Translating it yields CATKDRGYEQYF.

This clone came up a few times. The chain recombines TRBV2 with TRBJ1-2; the match to TRBD1 covers 11 bases. Trimming cost V 7 bases and J 0 bases; bases outside gene matches: 4. Germline assignment: CDR1 SNHLY and CDR2 FYNNEI. CDR3 length equals 15 residues. CDR3: CASIMGQGANYGYTF. As DNA, the CDR3 is TGTGCCAGCATTATGGGACAGGGGGCTAACTATGGCTACACCTTC.

This chain links TRBV2 with TRBJ2-7; 10 nucleotides align to TRBD1. The CDR3 has 14 residues. Germline CDR1 and CDR2: SNHLY and FYNNEI. V gave up 8 bases and J gave up 5 bases; unmatched junction bases: 9. In DNA, the CDR3 is TGTGCCAGCTCTATGGGACAGGGGAACAACGAGCAGTACTTC. Its translation: CASSMGQGNNEQYF.

The genes are TRBV7-3 and TRBJ2-5; D may be TRBD2 (6 bases). Germline V CDR1 and CDR2: SGHTA, FQGTGA. This CDR3 comprises 14 residues. The V end was cut by 0 bases, the J end by 1 base, with 6 bases between. This CDR3 is CASSLTRGQETQYF. In nucleotides, the CDR3 is TGTGCCAGCAGCTTAACGCGGGGCCAAGAGACCCAGTACTTC.

This chain links TRBV19 with TRBJ1-5; D remains ambiguous. Germline lookup yields CDR1 LNHDA and CDR2 SQIVND (reference sequence). The ends were cut back, 6 bases at V and 7 bases at J, with 16 bases in the middle. This CDR3 comprises 14 residues. The CDR3 region is CASSSPRGNQPQHF. The CDR3 nucleotides are TGTGCCAGTAGCTCCCCGAGAGGGAACCAGCCCCAGCATTTT. Filled out from reference TRBV19 and TRBJ1-5, the complete variable domain reads DGGITQSPKYLFRKEGQNVTLSCEQNLNHDAMYWYRQDPGQGLRLIYYSQIVNDFQKGDIAEGYSVSREKKESFPLTVTSAQKNPTAFYLCASSSPRGNQPQHFGDGTRLSIL.

In regard to this clone: The junction and the germline gene differ at one end; a read error may be behind it. Other DNA sequences in this specimen translate into the identical CDR3. The chain is built from TRBV25-1 and TRBJ1-5, with 8 bases matching TRBD1. From germline, CDR1 is MGHDK and CDR2 SYGVNS. CDR3 length: 14 amino acids. CDR3: CASSRTGNRQPQHF. CDR3 nucleotides: TGCGCCAGCAGTCGGACAGGGAATAGACAGCCCCAGCATTTT.

The chain combines TRBV18 with TRBJ2-7, with 8 bases aligning to TRBD1. Germline values: CDR1 KGHSH, CDR2 LQKENI. This CDR3 has 15 amino acids. The ends lost 3 bases at V and 7 bases at J; junction bases unmatched: 11. CDR3 protein: CASSPGDRGPFEQYF. CDR3 DNA: TGTGCCAGCTCACCGGGCGACAGGGGACCCTTTGAGCAGTACTTC.

The J gene is TRBJ1-5, the V gene TRBV7-2; 8 bases line up with TRBD1. V shed 5 bases, J shed 6 bases, and the junction held 3 bases outside the gene matches. The CDR3 consists of 13 residues. Germline CDR1 is SGHTA and CDR2 is FQGNSA. This CDR3 is CASSRDRGQPQHF. The CDR3 coding sequence is TGTGCCAGCAGCCGAGACAGGGGTCAGCCCCAGCATTTT.

The chain is built from TRBV4-2 and TRBJ2-2; 9 bases map to TRBD2. After removal of 1 base from V and 1 base from J, the junction contained 1 base not matched to a gene. Germline values: CDR1 LGHNA, CDR2 YNFKEQ. This CDR3 has 16 residues. This chain's CDR3 is CASSQASGVNTGELFF. CDR3 nucleotide sequence: TGTGCCAGCAGCCAAGCTAGCGGGGTGAACACCGGGGAGCTGTTTTTT.

The sample holds a few counts of this clone. V is TRBV7-2 and J is TRBJ1-1; D unclear. CDR1 and CDR2 (germline): SGHTA, FQGNSA. Trimming took 5 bases from V and 3 from J, leaving 7 bases between them. The CDR3 runs 12 residues. The chain's CDR3 is CASSPLYTEAFF. The CDR3 coding sequence is TGTGCCAGCAGCCCCCTTTACACTGAAGCTTTCTTT.

This chain connects TRBV25-1 to TRBJ1-1; 9 bases align to TRBD1. The V gene's germline CDR1 is MGHDK and CDR2 SYGVNS. This CDR3 contains 17 residues. V dropped 2 bases and J dropped 1; count of bases not matched to a gene: 8. In nucleotides, the CDR3 is TGTGCCAGCAGTGAAAGAGGAAGGGGACAGGGGAACACTGAAGCTTTCTTT. Encoded protein: CASSERGRGQGNTEAFF. The entire variable domain, with the rest obtained from reference TRBV25-1 and TRBJ1-1, is as follows: EADIYQTPRYLVIGTGKKITLECSQTMGHDKMYWYQQDPGMELHLIHYSYGVNSTEKGDLSSESTVSRIRTEHFPLTLESARPSHTSQYLCASSERGRGQGNTEAFFGQGTRLTVV.

The chain employs TRBV5-6 and TRBJ2-7; possibly TRBD2 for D (5 bases). The CDR3 loop spans 13 amino acids. Per germline, CDR1 SGHDT and CDR2 YYEEEE. V lost 0 bases, J lost 7 bases, and 11 bases lay in between. CDR3 in amino acids: CASSLAGSYEQYF. The DNA of the CDR3 is TGTGCCAGCAGCTTGGCGGGATCGTATGAGCAGTACTTC.

This clone has a handful of counts. The V and J genes are TRBV5-5 and TRBJ1-4; 9 bases align to TRBD1. After removal of 4 bases from V and 2 bases from J, the junction contained 18 bases not matched to a gene. The CDR3 sequence is 20 residues long. Germline V gene sequence: CDR1 SGHKS, CDR2 YYEKEE (reference sequence). The CDR3 spells CASSHTLLRDRVVTNEKLFF. The DNA of the CDR3 is TGTGCCAGCAGCCATACTCTACTCCGGGACAGGGTAGTCACTAATGAAAAACTGTTTTTT.

The chain has TRBV15 and TRBJ1-5, with D unclear. This CDR3 spans 15 amino acids. The germline CDR1 and CDR2 sequences are LNHNV and YYDKDF (reference sequence). Trimming left V 0 bases short and J 2 bases short, with 8 bases between. The CDR3 coding sequence is TGTGCCACCAGCAGAGAGAGTCAGGGCAATCAGCCCCAGCATTTT. This gives the protein CATSRESQGNQPQHF.

The chain links TRBV9 to TRBJ2-5; 8 positions match TRBD2. The germline gives CDR1 SGDLS, CDR2 YYNGEE. V trimming: 4 bases; J trimming: 0 bases; junction bases outside the gene matches: 11. CDR3 length: 17 residues. The CDR3 DNA follows: TGTGCCAGCAGCCGGAAGAAGGCTAGCGGGTACCAAGAGACCCAGTACTTC. This codes for CASSRKKASGYQETQYF.

The chain links TRBV18 to TRBJ2-7; the D gene is possibly TRBD1 (6 bases). The CDR3 runs 13 residues. The V end lost 2 bases, the J end lost 12 bases, and 17 bases lay between the germline ends. The germline V gene encodes CDR1 KGHSH and CDR2 LQKENI. DNA of the CDR3: TGTGCCAGCTCACCAGCACTAAACAGGGAACGGTACTTC. Protein sequence: CASSPALNRERYF.

The rearrangement joins TRBV9 to TRBJ2-3, with 9 bases matching TRBD1. The CDR3 is 16 amino acids. Unmatched junction bases numbered 8, after V lost 0 bases and J lost 6 bases. CDR1 and CDR2 (germline): SGDLS, YYNGEE. CDR3 in amino acids: CASSVVGTGPSDTQYF. The CDR3 nucleotides are TGTGCCAGCAGCGTAGTCGGGACAGGGCCTTCGGATACGCAGTATTTT.

This clone was seen a few times. This chain connects TRBV25-1 to TRBJ1-6, with D maybe TRBD1 (5 bases). Between the trimmed V and J ends, which lost 6 bases and 12 bases, there was a span of 18 bases. Germline V gene lookup returns CDR1 MGHDK and CDR2 SYGVNS. CDR3 length: 14 residues. DNA of the CDR3: TGTGCCAGCAGCTTAGAGGGCCCGGGGGTACCCCTCCACTTT. It encodes CASSLEGPGVPLHF. Variable domain in full (rest from reference TRBV25-1 and TRBJ1-6): EADIYQTPRYLVIGTGKKITLECSQTMGHDKMYWYQQDPGMELHLIHYSYGVNSTEKGDLSSESTVSRIRTEHFPLTLESARPSHTSQYLCASSLEGPGVPLHFGNGTRLTVT.

The chain links TRBV2 to TRBJ1-1; no definite D call. The V and J ends lost 6 bases and 4 bases respectively, with 9 bases between them. The CDR3 length is 12 residues. Germline V gives CDR1 SNHLY, CDR2 FYNNEI. The CDR3 DNA reads as TGTGCCAGCAGCGCCGGGTCCACTGAAGCTTTCTTT. Its protein is CASSAGSTEAFF.